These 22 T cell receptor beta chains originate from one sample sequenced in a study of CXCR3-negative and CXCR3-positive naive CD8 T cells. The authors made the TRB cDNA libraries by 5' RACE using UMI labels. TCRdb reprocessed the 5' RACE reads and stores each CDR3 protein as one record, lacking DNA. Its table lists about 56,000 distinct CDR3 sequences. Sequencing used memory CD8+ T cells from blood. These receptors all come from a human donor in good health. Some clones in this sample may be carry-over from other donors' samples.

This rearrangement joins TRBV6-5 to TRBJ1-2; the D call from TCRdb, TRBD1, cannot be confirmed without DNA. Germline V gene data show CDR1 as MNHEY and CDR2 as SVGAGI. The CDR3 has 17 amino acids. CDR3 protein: CASSYHNIPLDRDGYTF.

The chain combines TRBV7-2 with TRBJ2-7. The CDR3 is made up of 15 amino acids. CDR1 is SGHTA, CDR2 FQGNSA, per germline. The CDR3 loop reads CASSLMTNPTLEQYF.

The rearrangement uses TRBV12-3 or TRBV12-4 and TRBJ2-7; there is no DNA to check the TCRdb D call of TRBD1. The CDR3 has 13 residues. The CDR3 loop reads CASSFRQAYEQYF.

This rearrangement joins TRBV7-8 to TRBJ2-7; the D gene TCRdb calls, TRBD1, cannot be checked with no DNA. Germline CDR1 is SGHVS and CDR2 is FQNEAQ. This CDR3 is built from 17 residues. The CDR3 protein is CASSLPTGFTPLNEQYF.

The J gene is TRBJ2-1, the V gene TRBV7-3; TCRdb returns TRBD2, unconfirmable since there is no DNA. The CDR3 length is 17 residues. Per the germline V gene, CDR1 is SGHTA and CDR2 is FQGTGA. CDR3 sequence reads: CASSLSGGGLSYNEQFF.

CDR3: CSVSSGSFYEQYF. This chain joins TRBV29-1 and TRBJ2-7; lacking DNA, the TRBD2 call made by TCRdb goes unchecked. CDR1 and CDR2 from the germline V gene are SQVTM and ANQGSEA. This CDR3 is built from 13 residues.

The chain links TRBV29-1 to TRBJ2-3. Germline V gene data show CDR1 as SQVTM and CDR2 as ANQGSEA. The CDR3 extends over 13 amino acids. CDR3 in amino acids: CSVGSSYTDTQYF.

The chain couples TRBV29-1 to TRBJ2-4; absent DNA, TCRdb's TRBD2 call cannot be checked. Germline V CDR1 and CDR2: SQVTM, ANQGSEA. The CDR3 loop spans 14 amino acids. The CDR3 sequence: CSVETGHSGNIQYF.

The CDR3 loop is CASSLSPDRRHDTQYF. The chain carries TRBV7-3 and TRBJ2-3; TCRdb calls TRBD1, which cannot be checked without DNA. This CDR3 comprises 16 residues. The germline CDR1 and CDR2 sequences are SGHTA and FQGTGA.

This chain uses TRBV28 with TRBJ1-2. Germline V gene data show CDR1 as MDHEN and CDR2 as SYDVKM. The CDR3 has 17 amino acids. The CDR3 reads CASSPLLETRHEYGYTF.

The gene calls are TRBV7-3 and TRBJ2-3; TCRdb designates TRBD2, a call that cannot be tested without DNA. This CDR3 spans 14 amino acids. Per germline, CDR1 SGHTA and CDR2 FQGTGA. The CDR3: CASSPWTSGDTQYF.

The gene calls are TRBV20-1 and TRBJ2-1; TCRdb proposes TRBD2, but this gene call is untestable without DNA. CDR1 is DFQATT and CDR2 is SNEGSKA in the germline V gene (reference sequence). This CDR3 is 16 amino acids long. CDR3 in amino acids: CSASGGTSGGFNEQFF.

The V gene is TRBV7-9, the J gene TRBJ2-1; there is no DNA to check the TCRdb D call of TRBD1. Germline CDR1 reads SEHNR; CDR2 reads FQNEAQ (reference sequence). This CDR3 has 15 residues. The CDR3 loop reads CASIQGGRSYNEQFF. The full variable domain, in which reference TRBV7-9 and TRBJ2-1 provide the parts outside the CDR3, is DTGVSQNPRHKITKRGQNVTFRCDPISEHNRLYWYRQTLGQGPEFLTYFQNEAQLEKSRLLSDRFSAERPKGSFSTLEIQRTEQGDSAMYLCASIQGGRSYNEQFFGPGTRLTVL.

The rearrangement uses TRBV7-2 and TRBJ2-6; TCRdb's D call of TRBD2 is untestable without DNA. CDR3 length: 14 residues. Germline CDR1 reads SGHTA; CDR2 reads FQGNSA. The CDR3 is CASSLWGGGGVLTF.

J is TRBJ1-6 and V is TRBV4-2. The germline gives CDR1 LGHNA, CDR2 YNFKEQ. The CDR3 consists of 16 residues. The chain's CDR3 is CASSQDHLGWDSPLHF.

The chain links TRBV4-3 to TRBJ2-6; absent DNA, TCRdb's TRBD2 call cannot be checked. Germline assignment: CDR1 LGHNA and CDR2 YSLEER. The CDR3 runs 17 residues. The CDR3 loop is CASSQDVRGSGANVLTF.

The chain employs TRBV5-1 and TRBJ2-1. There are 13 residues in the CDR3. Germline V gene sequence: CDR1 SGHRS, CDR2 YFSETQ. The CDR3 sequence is CASSLVTENEQFF.

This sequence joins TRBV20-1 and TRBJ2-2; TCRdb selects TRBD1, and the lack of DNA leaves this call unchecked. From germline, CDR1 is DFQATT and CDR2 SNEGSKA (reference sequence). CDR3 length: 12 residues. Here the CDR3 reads CSAPGHTGELFF.

CDR3 sequence: CSVEVVTWEGTFF. V usage is TRBV29-1 and J usage is TRBJ1-1. Per germline, CDR1 SQVTM and CDR2 ANQGSEA. The length of the CDR3 is 13 residues.

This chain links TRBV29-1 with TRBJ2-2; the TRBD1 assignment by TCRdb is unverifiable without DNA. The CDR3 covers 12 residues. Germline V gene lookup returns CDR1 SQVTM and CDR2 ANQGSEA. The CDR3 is CSVPRDTGELFF.

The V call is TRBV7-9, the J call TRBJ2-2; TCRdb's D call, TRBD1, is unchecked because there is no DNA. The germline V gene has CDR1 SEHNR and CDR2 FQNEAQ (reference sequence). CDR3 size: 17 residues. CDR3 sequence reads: CASSLAGGHRWTGELFF.

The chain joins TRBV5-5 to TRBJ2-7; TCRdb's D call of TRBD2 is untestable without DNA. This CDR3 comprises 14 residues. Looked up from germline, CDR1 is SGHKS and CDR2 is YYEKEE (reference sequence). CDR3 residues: CASSLVIAGYEQYF.